The sequence of this T cell receptor beta chain was determined in a study of T cells in Graves' hyperthyroidism and ophthalmopathy. Study-wide findings and caveats: Blood samples included most of the expanded thyroid clonotypes exceeding 0.001.

J lost 10 bases, V lost 0 bases, and 17 bases had no gene match. Germline lookup yields CDR1 LGHDT and CDR2 YNNKEL (reference sequence). CDR3 length: 18 amino acids. As to this clonotype: Its antigen is unknown.

RNA transcripts gave rise to amplified TCR beta CDR3 regions. Using the HTBI primer set, a first-round RT-PCR was run on the TCR CDR3. TCRdb used MiXCR to reprocess the multiplex PCR reads, holding one entry per CDR3 protein. The sample has hundreds of thousands of distinct CDR3 sequences; around 14% are singletons. Based on clinical symptoms, serum thyroxine and TRAb, thyroid ultrasound and orbital computed tomography, diagnoses were reached. The TCR comes from a young woman with Graves' hyperthyroidism. The chain couples TRBV3-1 to TRBJ2-1; 8 nucleotides match TRBD2. Material for sequencing was blood. The chain's CDR3 is CASSQDSPAGGPNREQFF. CDR3 DNA sequence: TGTGCCAGCAGCCAAGATAGCCCGGCGGGAGGACCCAATAGAGAGCAGTTCTTC.